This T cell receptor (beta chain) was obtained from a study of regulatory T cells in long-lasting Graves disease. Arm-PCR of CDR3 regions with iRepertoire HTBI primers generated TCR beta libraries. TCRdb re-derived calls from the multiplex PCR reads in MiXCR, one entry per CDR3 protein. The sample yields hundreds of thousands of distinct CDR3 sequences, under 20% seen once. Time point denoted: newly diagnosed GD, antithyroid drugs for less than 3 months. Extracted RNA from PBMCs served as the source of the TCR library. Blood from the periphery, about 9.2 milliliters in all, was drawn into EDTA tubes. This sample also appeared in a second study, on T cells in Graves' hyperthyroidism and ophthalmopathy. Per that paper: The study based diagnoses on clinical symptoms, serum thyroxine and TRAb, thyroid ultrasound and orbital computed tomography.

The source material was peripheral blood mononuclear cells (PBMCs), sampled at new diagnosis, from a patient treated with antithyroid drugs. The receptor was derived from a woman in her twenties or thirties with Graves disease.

CDR3 loop: CASSFYRDNQPQHF. DNA of the CDR3: TGTGCCAGCAGCTTTTACAGGGACAATCAGCCCCAGCATTTT. This chain uses TRBV5-6 with TRBJ1-5; TRBD1 might be the D (6 bases). The germline CDR1 and CDR2 sequences are SGHDT and YYEEEE. The CDR3 is 14 amino acids. V lost 2 bases to trimming and J lost 3 bases, with 9 bases between them.